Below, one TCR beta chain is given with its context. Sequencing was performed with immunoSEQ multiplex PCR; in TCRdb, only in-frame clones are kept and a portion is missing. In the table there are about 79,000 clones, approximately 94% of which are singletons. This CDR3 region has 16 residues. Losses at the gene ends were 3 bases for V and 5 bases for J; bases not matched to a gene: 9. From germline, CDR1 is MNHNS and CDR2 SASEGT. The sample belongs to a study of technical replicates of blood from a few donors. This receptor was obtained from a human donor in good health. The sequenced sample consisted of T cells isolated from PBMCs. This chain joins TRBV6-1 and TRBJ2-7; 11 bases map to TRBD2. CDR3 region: CASSETSGTGPDEQYF. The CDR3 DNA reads TGTGCCAGCAGTGAGACTAGCGGGACAGGTCCCGACGAGCAGTACTTC.